This T cell receptor beta chain was sequenced in a study of blood T cell repertoires in COVID-19. On the study more broadly: Samples came from the United States, Italy and Spain, spanning acute and convalescent COVID-19. PBMCs, B-cell-depleted T cells, or T cells provided the cDNA or gDNA that made up the material.

Original handling: By means of reference gene primer amplification, nucleated cell counts were estimated. TCRdb's copy holds only in-frame clones and misses some; the assay was immunoSEQ multiplex PCR. That table gives V, J and clone size, and the DNA gave D and trimming. In the table there are 250,000 to 350,000 clones, 88% of which are singletons. Recruited during active infection, patients (from Seattle) were subsequently followed longitudinally. CDR3 size: 16 residues. Germline CDR1 is SGHAT and CDR2 is FQNNGV. Trimming took off 4 bases at V and 0 bases at J, with 16 bases between the two ends. The chain couples TRBV11-2 to TRBJ2-7; the D gene is possibly TRBD1 (6 bases). The receptor's source is a woman aged 25 to 39 with COVID-19, enrolled during active disease. The sample was peripheral blood. CDR3 loop: CASSSTGTIASYEQYF. CDR3 DNA: TGTGCCAGCAGCTCGACCGGGACAATCGCCTCCTACGAGCAGTACTTC.